The next 20 T cell receptor beta chains were all read from a single sample in a study of regulatory T cells in long-lasting Graves disease. Sample time point: newly diagnosed GD, antithyroid drugs for less than 3 months. Researchers made the TCR library from RNA that was extracted from PBMCs. CDR3 regions were amplified by Arm-PCR using iRepertoire HTBI primers to build TCR beta libraries. MiXCR was run by TCRdb on the multiplex PCR reads, yielding one entry per CDR3 protein. The table records more than 400,000 distinct CDR3 sequences, roughly 15% of them present only once. These data also featured in a second study, about T cells in Graves' hyperthyroidism and ophthalmopathy.

Source: peripheral blood mononuclear cells (PBMCs), taken at new diagnosis, from a patient treated with antithyroid drugs. The receptors shown here come from a woman in her twenties or thirties with Graves disease.

This chain links TRBV10-2 with TRBJ2-1; 9 nucleotides align to TRBD2. V trimming: 3 bases; J trimming: 6 bases; junction bases outside the gene matches: 6. The CDR3 has 15 residues. The germline gives CDR1 WSHSY, CDR2 SAAADI. In nucleotides, the CDR3 is TGCGCCAGCAGTGATGGGCTAGCGGGATCCAATGAGCAGTTCTTC. Translating gives CASSDGLAGSNEQFF.

To note about this clonotype: This may stem from a read error, because a much larger clone lies one nucleotide away. The CDR3 here is CATKDPSPYNEQFF. DNA for the CDR3: TGTGCCACCAAGGACCCCAGCCCCTACAATGAGCAGTTCTTC. J is TRBJ2-1 and V is TRBV28; D call uncertain. CDR1 and CDR2 from the germline V gene are MDHEN and SYDVKM. V gave up 10 bases and J gave up 2 bases, with 15 bases separating them. The CDR3 runs 14 residues.

This clonotype was seen at least ten times. This rearrangement joins TRBV7-2 to TRBJ1-2, with a tentative D call TRBD1 (6 bases). V was trimmed by 2 bases and J by 8 bases, leaving 18 bases between them. There are 15 residues in the CDR3. The germline gives CDR1 SGHTA, CDR2 FQGNSA. CDR3 sequence reads: CASSLTVQGRDGYTF. In DNA, the CDR3 is TGTGCCAGCAGCTTAACCGTTCAGGGGAGGGACGGCTACACCTTC.

This clonotype was observed at least ten times. The V gene is TRBV28, the J gene TRBJ1-2; 9 nucleotides match TRBD1. CDR1 MDHEN and CDR2 SYDVKM come from the germline V gene. The CDR3 runs 16 residues. J lost 4 bases, V lost 7 bases, and 13 bases had no gene match. CDR3 region: CASKLDRGGGAYGYTF. CDR3 bases: TGTGCCAGCAAACTGGACAGGGGAGGTGGGGCCTATGGCTACACCTTC.

Worth noting for this clonotype: This CDR3 fails to terminate in the conserved phenylalanine or tryptophan, so it likely reflects a read error. The chain carries TRBV12-3 or TRBV12-4 and TRBJ1-2; D uncertain. Trimming removed 7 bases from V and 4 bases from J, with 13 bases in between. The CDR3 has 13 amino acids. The CDR3 nucleotides are TGTGCCAGCACCAAAGGCGGAGTCTATGGCTACACCCTC. Encoded protein: CASTKGGVYGYTL.

This clonotype was seen ten or more times. The CDR3: CSVEKGTQETQYF. The DNA for the CDR3 is TGCAGCGTTGAAAAGGGGACCCAAGAGACCCAGTACTTC. The chain uses TRBV29-1 and TRBJ2-5, with D possibly called TRBD1 or TRBD2 (5 bases each). There are 13 residues in the CDR3. The V end was cut by 2 bases, the J end by 1 base, with 8 bases between. Germline loops: CDR1 SQVTM, CDR2 ANQGSEA.

This clonotype appeared many times. The junction differs from germline at one of its ends, possibly a read error. The chain carries TRBV7-2 and TRBJ1-1, with D uncertain. The CDR3 has 14 amino acids. CDR1 is SGHTA, CDR2 FQGNSA, per germline. CDR3 bases: TGTGCCAGCAGCCGGTCTGGAGCGAACACTAAAGCTTTCTTT. This encodes CASSRSGANTKAFF.

This clonotype has more than one count but fewer than ten. The chain combines TRBV6-1 with TRBJ1-1; D ambiguous. The germline CDR1 and CDR2 sequences are MNHNS and SASEGT. Trimming took off 6 bases at V and 4 bases at J, with 15 bases between the two ends. There are 14 residues in the CDR3. The CDR3 loop is CASRPVDGSTEAFF. As DNA, the CDR3 is TGTGCCAGCAGGCCGGTCGACGGGAGCACTGAAGCTTTCTTT.

This clonotype came up a few times. The chain employs TRBV4-3 and TRBJ2-7; D remains ambiguous. The V end lost 0 bases, the J end lost 2 bases, and 14 bases lay between the germline ends. Germline V gene sequence: CDR1 LGHNA, CDR2 YSLEER. The CDR3 runs to 16 residues. The CDR3 DNA reads as TGCGCCAGCAGCCAAGATTACAGCTCATTCCCCTACGAGCAGTACTTC. Its protein is CASSQDYSSFPYEQYF.

Only a few counts were recorded for this clonotype. V is TRBV7-2 and J is TRBJ2-6; D remains ambiguous. The length of the CDR3 is 15 residues. Germline assignment: CDR1 SGHTA and CDR2 FQGNSA. The V gene lost 5 bases and the J gene lost 0 bases, with 8 bases spanning the gap. The CDR3 DNA sequence: TGTGCCAGCAGCCTTTACACCTCTGGGGCCAACGTCCTGACTTTC. This encodes CASSLYTSGANVLTF.

At least ten counts were recorded for this clonotype. The chain recombines TRBV20-1 with TRBJ2-7, with TRBD2 as a possible D gene (7 bases). CDR1 and CDR2 (germline): DFQATT, SNEGSKA (reference sequence). With 6 bases removed from V and 4 bases from J, the gap between germline ends came to 25 bases. There are 16 residues in the CDR3. Written as DNA, the CDR3 is TGCAGTGCCGACCCGGTAGTGCGGGGGCGCGAGTACGAGCAGTACTTC. Its translation is CSADPVVRGREYEQYF.

The chain combines TRBV12-3 or TRBV12-4 with TRBJ1-2; 8 bases match TRBD1. The CDR3 loop spans 14 amino acids. V shed 3 bases, J shed 6 bases, and the junction held 6 bases outside the gene matches. CDR3 nucleotide sequence: TGTGCCAGCAGTTTCGCGGACAGGGAGAATGGCTACACCTTC. Amino acid sequence: CASSFADRENGYTF.

The rearrangement uses TRBV6-1 and TRBJ1-2; D gene unclear. Germline V gene sequence: CDR1 MNHNS, CDR2 SASEGT. The CDR3 has 12 amino acids. V was cut by 8 bases and J by 4 bases, with 11 bases left in between. The CDR3 region is CASGRALYGYTF. The CDR3 coding sequence is TGTGCCAGCGGTCGGGCCCTCTATGGCTACACCTTC.

This clonotype was observed many times. In nucleotides, the CDR3 is TGTGCCAGCAGTCCCCGCCTTAACAGGGGCCGATCGCATGGCTACACCTTC. It translates to CASSPRLNRGRSHGYTF. V usage is TRBV12-3 or TRBV12-4 and J usage is TRBJ1-2; 7 bases line up with TRBD1. The CDR3 is 17 amino acids. V was pared by 5 bases and J by 6 bases, with 18 bases of the junction left unmatched.

A note on this clonotype: Being one base from a much bigger clone, this may be a read error. CDR3 loop: CSARDSLAGGFGGGEAPYF. The DNA for the CDR3 is TGCAGTGCTAGAGATTCCCTAGCGGGAGGCTTCGGCGGTGGGGAGGCCCCGTACTTC. The rearrangement links TRBV20-1 to TRBJ2-5, with 11 bases matching TRBD2. Germline V gives CDR1 DFQATT, CDR2 SNEGSKA (reference sequence). There are 19 residues in the CDR3. Germline trimming cut 0 bases from V and 13 bases from J; bases unmatched to any gene: 25.

Many counts were recorded for this clonotype. J is TRBJ2-2 and V is TRBV3-1; D possibly uses TRBD1 or TRBD2 (5 bases each). The CDR3 is 17 residues long. The germline V gene has CDR1 LGHDT and CDR2 YNNKEL (reference sequence). V was pared by 4 bases and J by 6 bases, with 21 bases between. The CDR3 DNA is TGTGCCAGCAGCCTCCTCCGCCGGGACCTACATGCCGGGGAGCTGTTTTTT. Protein sequence: CASSLLRRDLHAGELFF.

This clonotype was seen many times. The chain has TRBV7-8 and TRBJ1-1; D unresolved. Germline values: CDR1 SGHVS, CDR2 FQNEAQ. Trimming removed 5 bases at V and 10 bases at J, with 11 bases between. The CDR3 is 11 amino acids. The CDR3 DNA reads TGTGCCAGCAGCCGATCGGGTTTAGCTTTCTTT. This sequence encodes CASSRSGLAFF.

This clonotype was seen many times. V usage is TRBV20-1 and J usage is TRBJ2-7, with 7 bases identical to TRBD2. Germline CDR1 is DFQATT and CDR2 is SNEGSKA (reference sequence). CDR3 length equals 14 residues. V dropped 6 bases and J dropped 4; count of bases not matched to a gene: 12. The CDR3 spells CSALPGTMDYEQYF. CDR3 in DNA: TGCAGTGCCCTTCCCGGGACTATGGATTACGAGCAGTACTTC.

In its sample, this clonotype was seen a few times. The rearrangement joins TRBV13 to TRBJ1-6; D is perhaps TRBD1 (5 bases). The CDR3 runs to 15 residues. The germline gives CDR1 PRHDT, CDR2 FYEKMQ (reference sequence). V gave up 5 bases and J gave up 6 bases, with 14 bases separating them. CDR3 loop: CASSPSGTGNSPLHF. CDR3 DNA: TGTGCCAGCAGCCCTTCAGGGACGGGTAATTCACCCCTCCACTTT. Filled out from reference TRBV13 and TRBJ1-6, the complete variable domain reads AAGVIQSPRHLIKEKRETATLKCYPIPRHDTVYWYQQGPGQDPQFLISFYEKMQSDKGSIPDRFSAQQFSDYHSELNMSSLELGDSALYFCASSPSGTGNSPLHFGNGTRLTVT.

The chain joins TRBV5-5 to TRBJ1-4; weak D call: TRBD1 (5 bases). This CDR3 contains 14 residues. Per germline, CDR1 SGHKS and CDR2 YYEKEE (reference sequence). The V end lost 0 bases, the J end lost 7 bases, and 10 bases lay between the germline ends. The CDR3 DNA is TGTGCCAGCAGCTTGGCTGCAGGGAGTGAAAAACTGTTTTTT. The encoded protein is CASSLAAGSEKLFF.